This T cell receptor beta chain was recovered during a study of shared clonotypes between healthy human individuals. Germline V gene data show CDR1 as SQVTM and CDR2 as ANQGSEA. The CDR3 contains 13 residues. Sequencing was performed with immunoSEQ multiplex PCR; in TCRdb, only in-frame clones are kept and a portion is missing. This sample carries about a million clones, around four fifths of them seen once, and the ten largest clones take around 1.5%. The clonotype was recovered from a young man in good health. The rearrangement joins TRBV29-1 to TRBJ2-1; unclear D gene. Sequenced material: memory CD4+ T cells sorted from blood. Subset defined: CD45RA-negative fraction. The CDR3 nucleotides read TGCAGAGCTCGTGGGCACTCCTACAATGAGCAGTTCTTC. Protein sequence: CRARGHSYNEQFF.